The 28 T cell receptor beta chains below all came from one sample that was sequenced in a study of T cells after yellow fever vaccination (dated by TCRdb to about 2019). Taken with the paper, the label for treatment or condition translates to: live attenuated yellow fever vaccine strain. The library was made by 5' RACE. Sequencing relied on an Illumina HiSeq 2500. TCRdb ran its own pipeline on the public reads, namely fastp trimming at Q25 and MiXCR clone calling, and kept in-frame beta chains. Under each unique CDR3 protein, matching rows form one entry showing the most common genes and DNA. In all, the sample holds hundreds of thousands of distinct CDR3 sequences, and 9% to 15% of those were seen once. More than 12% of the sample comes from the top ten. The material was PBMCs, obtained on the day of the yellow fever booster vaccination. All receptors come from a man between 25 and 39 years old who received the YFV17D yellow fever vaccine.

This clonotype was found many times. The chain links TRBV29-1 to TRBJ1-1; D is possibly TRBD1 (5 bases). Germline V gene sequence: CDR1 SQVTM, CDR2 ANQGSEA. The CDR3 is 17 residues long. V lost 6 bases, J lost 0 bases, and 23 bases lay in between. CDR3 sequence: CSVGRGGTGSMNTEAFF. DNA of the CDR3: TGCAGCGTCGGTCGGGGGGGGACGGGGTCCATGAACACTGAAGCTTTCTTT.

This clonotype was seen at least ten times. The rearrangement links TRBV12-3 or TRBV12-4 to TRBJ2-7; 9 bases match TRBD2. CDR3 size: 16 residues. V trimming: 6 bases; J trimming: 3 bases; junction bases outside the gene matches: 12. DNA for the CDR3: TGTGCCAGCAGACTGGGAGAAGCGGGAGGTGACTACGAGCAGTACTTC. This codes for CASRLGEAGGDYEQYF.

This clonotype was detected a few times. In DNA, the CDR3 is TGTGCCAGCAGCTTAGCGATTAGCTCCTACAATGAGCAGTTCTTC. Its translation: CASSLAISSYNEQFF. V usage is TRBV5-4 and J usage is TRBJ2-1; D ambiguous. The CDR3 is 15 amino acids. V was clipped by 2 bases and J by 0 bases, with 9 bases between them. The germline gives CDR1 SGHNT, CDR2 YYREEE (reference sequence). Using reference TRBV5-4 and TRBJ2-1 for the parts outside the CDR3, the full variable domain is ETGVTQSPTHLIKTRGQQVTLRCSSQSGHNTVSWYQQALGQGPQFIFQYYREEENGRGNFPPRFSGLQFPNYSSELNVNALELDDSALYLCASSLAISSYNEQFFGPGTRLTVL.

This clonotype came up a few times. J is TRBJ2-2 and V is TRBV7-2; the D call may be TRBD1 or TRBD2 (5 bases each). This CDR3 spans 14 amino acids. Trimming left V 6 bases short and J 4 bases short, with 12 bases between. Germline V gene data show CDR1 as SGHTA and CDR2 as FQGNSA. The CDR3: CASRPGAFTGELFF. CDR3 bases: TGTGCCAGCAGGCCCGGGGCTTTCACCGGGGAGCTGTTTTTT. Filled out from reference TRBV7-2 and TRBJ2-2, the complete variable domain reads GAGVSQSPSNKVTEKGKDVELRCDPISGHTALYWYRQSLGQGLEFLIYFQGNSAPDKSGLPSDRFSAERTGGSVSTLTIQRTQQEDSAVYLCASRPGAFTGELFFGEGSRLTVL.

This clonotype was recorded many times. The chain combines TRBV7-2 with TRBJ2-3, with D perhaps matching TRBD1 (6 bases). The CDR3 is made up of 14 amino acids. CDR1 and CDR2 (germline): SGHTA, FQGNSA. Trimming pared 4 bases from V and 6 bases from J, leaving 14 bases between. CDR3 sequence: CASSSVGAVDTQYF. CDR3 coding DNA: TGTGCCAGCAGCTCAGTGGGGGCGGTGGATACGCAGTATTTT.

This clonotype has more than one count but fewer than ten. The gene calls are TRBV21-1 and TRBJ2-1; TRBD1 is taken as the D call from the table, unchecked against the DNA. TRBV21-1 is a pseudogene. The CDR3 loop spans 15 amino acids. As DNA, the CDR3 is TGTGCCAGCAGCAAAGTTGACCCTGTCGTGGATGAGCAGTTCTTC. This translates into CASSKVDPVVDEQFF.

This clonotype has a handful of counts. This sequence joins TRBV10-2 and TRBJ2-1; 10 nucleotides align to TRBD2. V lost 7 bases and J lost 0; bases outside the gene matches: 3. In germline, CDR1 is WSHSY, CDR2 SAAADI. The CDR3 is made up of 15 amino acids. The CDR3 spells CASTASGSSYNEQFF. CDR3 bases: TGCGCCAGCACAGCTAGCGGGAGCTCCTACAATGAGCAGTTCTTC.

This clonotype appeared a few times. The chain couples TRBV4-3 to TRBJ2-5; 7 nucleotides agree with TRBD1. V gave up 10 bases and J gave up 4 bases; unmatched junction bases: 9. This CDR3 is 13 amino acids long. The germline V gene encodes CDR1 LGHNA and CDR2 YSLEER. CDR3 DNA: TGCGCCAACAGGGGCAGGTCGGTAGAGACCCAGTACTTC. It is translated as CANRGRSVETQYF.

Only a few counts were recorded for this clonotype. The chain employs TRBV19 and TRBJ2-6; D gene unclear. V was trimmed by 2 bases and J by 0 bases, leaving 8 bases between them. CDR3 length equals 16 residues. Germline V gene data show CDR1 as LNHDA and CDR2 as SQIVND (reference sequence). In nucleotides, the CDR3 is TGTGCCAGTAGTATATCCGGAAACTCTGGGGCCAACGTCCTGACTTTC. It specifies CASSISGNSGANVLTF.

The chain carries TRBV7-2 and TRBJ2-7; 10 nucleotides line up with TRBD2. CDR3 length: 12 residues. Germline assignment: CDR1 SGHTA and CDR2 FQGNSA. V gave up 9 bases and J gave up 7 bases; unmatched junction bases: 6. Here the CDR3 DNA reads TGTGCCAGTTCCGCTAGCGGGAGAGAGCAGTACTTC. Protein sequence: CASSASGREQYF.

V is TRBV9 and J is TRBJ2-1; 9 bases map to TRBD1. CDR1 SGDLS and CDR2 YYNGEE come from the germline V gene. V lost 0 bases, J lost 7 bases, and 11 bases stayed unmatched. This CDR3 contains 17 residues. In DNA form, the CDR3 reads TGTGCCAGCAGCGTAGCCCCCCAAACAGGGGGCAGGAATGAGCAGTTCTTC. This translates into CASSVAPQTGGRNEQFF.

With respect to this clonotype: A much larger clone is a single base away; this may be a read error. The J gene is TRBJ1-1, the V gene TRBV7-8; unclear D gene. CDR3 length: 13 residues. Germline CDR1 is SGHVS and CDR2 is FQNEAQ. The chain's CDR3 is CASGLGLGTEAFF. DNA of the CDR3: TGTGCCAGCGGCTTAGGCTTGGGCACTGAAGCTTTCTTT. Full variable domain (outside the CDR3, taken from reference TRBV7-8 and TRBJ1-1): GAGVSQSPRYKVAKRGQDVALRCDPISGHVSLFWYQQALGQGPEFLTYFQNEAQLDKSGLPSDRFFAERPEGSVSTLKIQRTQQEDSAVYLCASGLGLGTEAFFGQGTRLTVV.

The chain employs TRBV14 and TRBJ2-7, with 10 bases that match TRBD2. V dropped 3 bases and J dropped 4; count of bases not matched to a gene: 6. From germline, CDR1 is SGHDN and CDR2 FVKESK. The CDR3 is 15 residues long. The CDR3 loop is CASSHKTSGLYEQYF. CDR3 nucleotides: TGTGCCAGCAGCCACAAGACTAGCGGGTTGTACGAGCAGTACTTC.

The chain links TRBV5-8 to TRBJ2-7; D remains ambiguous. Looked up from germline, CDR1 is SGHTS and CDR2 is YDEGEE. This CDR3 is 11 amino acids long. V lost 6 bases and J lost 7, with 11 bases in between. CDR3 residues: CASNQLREQYF. DNA of the CDR3: TGTGCCAGCAACCAGTTACGAGAGCAGTACTTC.

This clonotype was detected only a few times. The V call is TRBV7-2, the J call TRBJ1-1; D call uncertain. The CDR3 runs to 15 residues. The V end lost 4 bases, the J end lost 0 bases, and 12 bases lay between the germline ends. In germline, CDR1 is SGHTA, CDR2 FQGNSA. DNA of the CDR3: TGTGCCAGCAGCTCAGTGACTCTCATGAACACTGAAGCTTTCTTT. This translates into CASSSVTLMNTEAFF.

V gene TRBV9 combines with J gene TRBJ2-3; 8 bases are shared with TRBD2. CDR3 size: 15 residues. Germline V CDR1 and CDR2: SGDLS, YYNGEE. V dropped 3 bases and J dropped 1; count of bases not matched to a gene: 4. This CDR3 reads CASSAMTSGTDTQYF. Written as DNA, the CDR3 is TGTGCCAGCAGCGCGATGACTAGCGGCACAGATACGCAGTATTTT.

This clonotype came up a few times. The V call is TRBV15, the J call TRBJ2-1; tentative D call: TRBD2 (6 bases). Germline V gene lookup returns CDR1 LNHNV and CDR2 YYDKDF (reference sequence). V lost 5 bases, J lost 2 bases, and 16 bases lay in between. There are 16 residues in the CDR3. The CDR3 nucleotides are TGTGCCACCAGCCGGGCCCGGGACTTAGCCTACAATGAGCAGTTCTTC. It yields the protein CATSRARDLAYNEQFF.

The V call is TRBV5-6, the J call TRBJ1-5, with TRBD1 as a possible D gene (6 bases). Trimming took 2 bases from V and 0 from J, leaving 9 bases between them. This CDR3 has 15 amino acids. Germline V gene data show CDR1 as SGHDT and CDR2 as YYEEEE. The CDR3 DNA reads TGTGCCAGCAGCTTTGGGGGGCATAGCAATCAGCCCCAGCATTTT. It yields the protein CASSFGGHSNQPQHF. Using reference TRBV5-6 and TRBJ1-5 for the parts outside the CDR3, the full variable domain is DAGVTQSPTHLIKTRGQQVTLRCSPKSGHDTVSWYQQALGQGPQFIFQYYEEEERQRGNFPDRFSGHQFPNYSSELNVNALLLGDSALYLCASSFGGHSNQPQHFGDGTRLSIL.

The chain uses TRBV20-1 and TRBJ2-1; 7 bases match TRBD2. The CDR3 extends over 14 amino acids. V was pared by 4 bases and J by 2 bases, with 5 bases of the junction left unmatched. From germline, CDR1 is DFQATT and CDR2 SNEGSKA (reference sequence). The CDR3 protein is CSAKTSGAYNEQFF. The CDR3 coding sequence is TGCAGTGCTAAGACCAGCGGGGCCTACAATGAGCAGTTCTTC.

There are a few counts of this clonotype. CDR3 loop: CSARDLGARDTQYF. For the CDR3, the DNA is TGCAGTGCTAGAGATCTAGGAGCTCGGGATACGCAGTATTTT. The chain is built from TRBV20-1 and TRBJ2-3, with D uncertain. The ends were cut back, 0 bases at V and 6 bases at J, with 13 bases in the middle. CDR1 is DFQATT, CDR2 SNEGSKA, per germline (reference sequence). The CDR3 loop spans 14 amino acids.

This sequence joins TRBV5-1 and TRBJ2-7; the D is unclear. This CDR3 is 15 amino acids long. V was clipped by 1 base and J by 3 bases, with 14 bases between them. Germline V lookup: CDR1 SGHRS, CDR2 YFSETQ. The CDR3 DNA follows: TGCGCCAGCAGCTTGATGGGCCGGGCGATCTACGAGCAGTACTTC. This sequence encodes CASSLMGRAIYEQYF.

This clonotype was seen more than once but under ten times. V usage is TRBV20-1 and J usage is TRBJ2-3; D possibly corresponds to TRBD1 (6 bases). The CDR3 length is 13 residues. CDR1 DFQATT and CDR2 SNEGSKA come from the germline V gene (reference sequence). V lost 3 bases and J 3 bases, leaving 10 bases between the germline ends. This chain's CDR3 is CSASVRGTDTQYF. In DNA form, the CDR3 reads TGCAGTGCTAGTGTGAGGGGGACAGATACGCAGTATTTT.

This clonotype was recorded a few times. This chain connects TRBV7-9 to TRBJ1-1; D not resolved. Germline loops: CDR1 SEHNR, CDR2 FQNEAQ (reference sequence). CDR3 length: 14 residues. V dropped 3 bases and J dropped 6 bases, with 14 bases sitting between them. The CDR3 region is CASSFGAVQPEAFF. DNA of the CDR3: TGTGCCAGCAGCTTTGGAGCAGTCCAACCTGAAGCTTTCTTT.

This clonotype was observed a few times. The gene calls are TRBV20-1 and TRBJ2-7; TRBD1 agrees at 9 bases. Per germline, CDR1 DFQATT and CDR2 SNEGSKA (reference sequence). V shed 5 bases, J shed 5 bases, and the junction held 10 bases outside the gene matches. This CDR3 contains 14 residues. The CDR3, as DNA: TGCAGTGCTTCGGGACAGGGCAAAGGGGACGAGCAGTACTTC. Its protein product is CSASGQGKGDEQYF.

The rearrangement links TRBV3-1 to TRBJ2-7; a possible D gene is TRBD1 (5 bases). The V and J ends lost 1 base and 3 bases respectively, with 13 bases between them. The CDR3 is 15 residues long. Germline CDR1 is LGHDT and CDR2 is YNNKEL (reference sequence). The DNA of the CDR3 is TGTGCCAGCAGCCAAGTCTCTCAGGGTTTCTACGAGCAGTACTTC. Translation gives CASSQVSQGFYEQYF.

This clonotype was found many times. V is TRBV12-3 or TRBV12-4 and J is TRBJ2-1, with 7 bases lining up with TRBD2. V trimming: 1 base; J trimming: 5 bases; junction bases outside the gene matches: 2. There are 14 residues in the CDR3. CDR3 bases: TGTGCCAGCAGTTTAGTGGGAGGGAACAATGAGCAGTTCTTC. This codes for CASSLVGGNNEQFF.

This clonotype was recorded many times. V gene TRBV6-1 combines with J gene TRBJ1-5; no firm D call. The CDR3 covers 15 residues. Germline assignment: CDR1 MNHNS and CDR2 SASEGT. Trimming left V 5 bases short and J 3 bases short, with 14 bases between. CDR3 loop: CASSTQQLPNQPQHF. The CDR3 coding sequence is TGTGCCAGCAGTACCCAACAGCTCCCCAATCAGCCCCAGCATTTT.

This clonotype has more than one count but fewer than ten. This chain links TRBV20-1 with TRBJ2-1, with TRBD2 matching 9 bases. V was pared by 4 bases and J by 9 bases, with 7 bases of the junction left unmatched. Germline CDR1 and CDR2: DFQATT and SNEGSKA (reference sequence). The CDR3 is made up of 13 amino acids. The CDR3 nucleotides are TGCAGTGCTACCTCTAGCGGGATTAGTGAGCAGTTCTTC. It codes for CSATSSGISEQFF.